The TCR beta chain described here comes from a study of shared clonotypes between healthy human individuals. Every donor was a Caucasian adult from Nashville, Tennessee. The material for each subset, its genomic DNA, was split evenly across several immunoSEQ plates. Produced via immunoSEQ multiplex PCR; TCRdb's table is partial and in-frame only. The table shows millions of clones, with around 90% occurring only once. With 4 bases removed from V and 0 bases from J, the gap between germline ends came to 12 bases. Per the germline V gene, CDR1 is MDHEN and CDR2 is SYDVKM. The CDR3 consists of 15 residues.

The material sequenced was naive CD4+ T cells sorted from blood. The subset: CD45RA+ positively selected. The sequence was collected from a man younger than 35 in good health. J is TRBJ1-1 and V is TRBV28, with D unclear. The CDR3 here is CASSSNPGVNTEAFF. CDR3 bases: TGTGCCAGCAGTTCCAACCCGGGCGTGAACACTGAAGCTTTCTTT.